This TCR beta chain was recovered during a study of blood T cell repertoires in COVID-19. Study-wide background: Collection of acute and convalescent COVID-19 samples took place in the United States, Italy and Spain.

CDR3 length: 20 amino acids. Original methodology: Amplified reference gene primers provided the basis for estimating nucleated cell counts. Assay used: immunoSEQ multiplex PCR; TCRdb lists only in-frame clones, some missing. The DNA was the basis for D and trimming; V, J and clone size are from that table. The table has about 200,000 clones, about nine tenths seen once. Input material: peripheral blood. This TCR came from a middle-aged man with acute or convalescent COVID-19. The chain is built from TRBV21-1 and TRBJ2-7; the table's D call of TRBD2 was not tested on the DNA. TRBV21-1 is a documented pseudogene. The CDR3 coding sequence is TGTGCCAGCAGCCCGGGACAGCCTCCGGGACTAGCGGGGCTAACCTACGAGCAGTACTTC. Translated, it gives CASSPGQPPGLAGLTYEQYF.